These 13 T cell receptor beta chains were all obtained from the same sample, sequenced in a study of T cell responses to AZD1222 COVID-19 vaccine. Using immunoSEQ multiplex PCR, the repertoire was profiled, and TCRdb retains in-frame clones only, with some absent. The sample shows over 85,000 clones, about 90% of them seen only once. The source material was peripheral blood, sampled on day 0 of AZD1222 vaccination. The origin of the receptors is an adult in good health.

The chain links TRBV10-2 to TRBJ2-2; 16 bases align to TRBD2. This CDR3 spans 17 amino acids. V was pared by 9 bases and J by 4 bases, with 8 bases of the junction left unmatched. In germline, CDR1 is WSHSY, CDR2 SAAADI. CDR3 nucleotide sequence: TGCGCCAGTAATAGCGGGACTAGCGGGAGGGCCACCGGGGAGCTGTTTTTT. Translated: CASNSGTSGRATGELFF.

The chain is built from TRBV3-1 (or the pseudogene TRBV3-2) and TRBJ1-5, with D unresolved. Germline V gives CDR1 LGHDT, CDR2 YNNKEL (reference sequence). This CDR3 contains 12 residues. V lost 3 bases and J lost 6, with 6 bases in between. CDR3 in DNA: TGTGCCAGCAGCCATTGGGGTCAGCCCCAGCATTTT. Its translation is CASSHWGQPQHF.

V gene TRBV3-1 (or the pseudogene TRBV3-2) combines with J gene TRBJ2-3; D is ambiguous. V was clipped by 0 bases and J by 6 bases, with 10 bases between them. The V gene's germline CDR1 is LGHDT and CDR2 YNNKEL (reference sequence). The CDR3 is 14 amino acids. The CDR3 loop reads CASSQDSSKDTQYF. The CDR3 DNA reads as TGTGCCAGCAGCCAAGACAGTTCCAAGGATACGCAGTATTTT.

The genes are TRBV11-1 and TRBJ2-1; 11 bases line up with TRBD2. The ends lost 4 bases at V and 8 bases at J; junction bases unmatched: 10. The CDR3 extends over 16 amino acids. Germline-derived CDR1 and CDR2 are SGHAT and FQDESV (reference sequence). Written as DNA, the CDR3 is TGTGCCAGCAGCTCCTATAGCGGGAGGGGACGGGATGAGCAGTTCTTC. Translated: CASSSYSGRGRDEQFF. Complete variable domain (other parts from reference TRBV11-1 and TRBJ2-1): EAEVAQSPRYKITEKSQAVAFWCDPISGHATLYWYRQILGQGPELLVQFQDESVVDDSQLPKDRFSAERLKGVDSTLKIQPAELGDSAMYLCASSSYSGRGRDEQFFGPGTRLTVL.

This rearrangement joins TRBV7-3 to TRBJ2-7; D uncertain. This CDR3 region has 13 residues. The germline V gene encodes CDR1 SGHTA and CDR2 FQGTGA. V lost 2 bases to trimming and J lost 1 base, with 6 bases between them. The CDR3 reads CASSLQPSYEQYF. CDR3 DNA: TGTGCCAGCAGCTTACAACCATCCTACGAGCAGTACTTC. Based on the CDR3 plus reference TRBV7-3 and TRBJ2-7, the full variable domain is GAGVSQTPSNKVTEKGKYVELRCDPISGHTALYWYRQSLGQGPEFLIYFQGTGAADDSGLPNDRFFAVRPEGSVSTLKIQRTERGDSAVYLCASSLQPSYEQYFGPGTRLTVT.

The V call is TRBV2, the J call TRBJ1-5; 7 nucleotides align to TRBD1. The CDR3 sequence is 17 residues long. The V and J ends lost 0 bases and 2 bases, in that order; junction bases with no gene match: 7. Germline V lookup: CDR1 SNHLY, CDR2 FYNNEI. The CDR3 sequence is CASSEALQGDGNQPQHF. CDR3 DNA: TGTGCCAGCAGTGAAGCGCTTCAGGGGGATGGCAATCAGCCCCAGCATTTT. Full variable domain (missing parts from reference TRBV2 and TRBJ1-5): EPEVTQTPSHQVTQMGQEVILRCVPISNHLYFYWYRQILGQKVEFLVSFYNNEISEKSEIFDDQFSVERPDGSNFTLKIRSTKLEDSAMYFCASSEALQGDGNQPQHFGDGTRLSIL.

The chain couples TRBV19 to TRBJ1-5; no firm D call. The V end lost 2 bases, the J end lost 1 base, and 9 bases lay between the germline ends. The CDR3 totals 15 residues. In germline, CDR1 is LNHDA, CDR2 SQIVND (reference sequence). CDR3 coding DNA: TGTGCCAGTAGTATATCTTCCCTCAGCAATCAGCCCCAGCATTTT. Amino acids: CASSISSLSNQPQHF. Full variable domain (rest looked up from reference TRBV19 and TRBJ1-5): DGGITQSPKYLFRKEGQNVTLSCEQNLNHDAMYWYRQDPGQGLRLIYYSQIVNDFQKGDIAEGYSVSREKKESFPLTVTSAQKNPTAFYLCASSISSLSNQPQHFGDGTRLSIL.

This clone was detected once. The DNA for the CDR3 is TGTGCCAGCAGGCTCCTACAGGGCGCAGCCTATGGCTACACCTTC. Protein product: CASRLLQGAAYGYTF. This chain links TRBV28 with TRBJ1-2, with D possibly matching TRBD1 (6 bases). This CDR3 is 15 amino acids long. Germline CDR1 is MDHEN and CDR2 is SYDVKM. V lost 6 bases and J 4 bases, leaving 18 bases between the germline ends.

This clone appeared a single time. The rearrangement joins TRBV7-8 to TRBJ2-1; TRBD1 is a possible D gene (5 bases). CDR1 is SGHVS, CDR2 FQNEAQ, per germline. Trimming shortened V by 3 bases and J by 9 bases, and 12 bases separated the two germline ends. The CDR3 consists of 13 residues. CDR3 sequence reads: CASSFTGFPEQFF. The CDR3 coding sequence is TGTGCCAGCAGCTTCACAGGTTTTCCTGAGCAGTTCTTC. Drawing the rest from reference TRBV7-8 and TRBJ2-1, the complete variable domain is GAGVSQSPRYKVAKRGQDVALRCDPISGHVSLFWYQQALGQGPEFLTYFQNEAQLDKSGLPSDRFFAERPEGSVSTLKIQRTQQEDSAVYLCASSFTGFPEQFFGPGTRLTVL.

The V gene is TRBV9, the J gene TRBJ1-2; D may be TRBD1 (6 bases). Per germline, CDR1 SGDLS and CDR2 YYNGEE. The CDR3 length is 15 residues. Trimming removed 0 bases from V and 7 bases from J, with 16 bases in between. The CDR3 here is CASSVAGPGAGGYTF. The CDR3, as DNA: TGTGCCAGCAGCGTAGCTGGTCCGGGGGCGGGTGGCTACACCTTC.

This sequence joins TRBV7-8 and TRBJ1-2, with D unclear. V was shortened by 2 bases and J by 5 bases, with 12 bases between the two germline ends. Germline CDR1 and CDR2: SGHVS and FQNEAQ. The CDR3 totals 14 residues. DNA of the CDR3: TGTGCCAGCAGCTTACAAACGTCGGATTATGGCTACACCTTC. Translating it yields CASSLQTSDYGYTF.

This chain joins TRBV14 and TRBJ2-1, with 8 bases matching TRBD2. From germline, CDR1 is SGHDN and CDR2 FVKESK. V lost 0 bases, J lost 3 bases, and 4 bases stayed unmatched. The CDR3 covers 16 residues. CDR3 nucleotide sequence: TGTGCCAGCAGCCAAGAACTAGCGGCCTACTACAATGAGCAGTTCTTC. It is translated as CASSQELAAYYNEQFF.

The chain links TRBV23-1 to TRBJ2-1; 10 nucleotides agree with TRBD1. TRBV23-1 is treated as an ORF (open reading frame) with a function not yet certain. Trimming cost V 0 bases and J 8 bases; bases outside gene matches: 4. The CDR3 has 15 residues. The CDR3 sequence: CASSQSRDRGDEQFF. The DNA for the CDR3 is TGCGCCAGCAGTCAATCGAGGGACAGGGGAGATGAGCAGTTCTTC.